The clone carrying this TCR beta chain has more than one count but fewer than ten. Its antigen is currently unknown. TCRdb passed the 5' RACE reads through MiXCR, listing each CDR3 protein once. The data show about 110,000 distinct CDR3 sequences, about a sixth seen once. This CDR3 contains 15 residues. Per germline, CDR1 SGDLS and CDR2 YYNGEE. Deletions cut 0 bases from V and 5 bases from J, with 12 bases between. The data belong to a study of T-cell memory formation after mild COVID-19. Study results and caveats: The appearance of some responding clones in pre-infection memory suggested that cross-reactive memory joined.

Sequencing input: PBMCs or a T cell subset sorted from them (not recorded which). The gene calls are TRBV9 and TRBJ1-5, with a weak D call TRBD1 (5 bases). This clonotype was sampled from an adult woman who had mild COVID-19 (a few samples of this study predate the infection). Cell type and time point are not known. The CDR3 reads CASSVGRGADQPQHF. CDR3 in DNA: TGTGCCAGCAGCGTAGGAAGAGGGGCCGATCAGCCCCAGCATTTT.